This TCR beta chain was sequenced in a study of blood T cells in healthy people across ages (dated by TCRdb to about 2015). With respect to the entire study: In model experiments, template switching captured about one uniquely barcoded TCR beta cDNA molecule for every two T cells. Donors of different ages were randomly distributed across sequencing lanes to avoid experimental bias. Two additional independent replicas of 1 million unique cDNA reads from the same blood draw were analyzed for two donors (one aged 18 to 29 and one aged 80 or older). Age-related changes in TCR beta repertoire diversity were measured in the study by deep sequencing normalized with unique cDNA molecular identifiers. Donors were grouped into four age groups: young (average approximately 16 years), middle-aged (roughly 40), aged (approximately 58) and long-lived (approximately 75). Results and caveats for the whole study, not just this receptor: Because donor CMV infection status was unknown, age-related changes in expanded clonotypes were potentially confounded. The percentage of naive T cells measured by flow cytometry correlated strongly with observed TCR beta diversity. Because profiling used bulk unsorted PBMCs, naive and antigen-experienced compartments could not be compared conclusively. As age increased, observed TCR beta diversity per million T cells dropped in a roughly linear way, and a significant reduction was already evident by age around 41. The long-lived group showed more naive CD4+ T cells, fewer expanded clones and increased TCR diversity than the aged group, suggesting age selection. Total diversity estimates from one million sequenced T cells were considered lower bounds and underestimates.

The 39 donors, aged about 6 to 95 years, were systemically healthy Caucasian individuals from Russia. Each donor gave about 9.7 milliliters of peripheral blood, drawn into EDTA-treated Vacutainer tubes. Ficoll-Paque density-gradient centrifugation was used to isolate PBMCs, with at least 6.5 million obtained per sample. Total RNA was extracted from PBMCs with Trizol reagent, with at least 5.5 micrograms obtained per sample. For every donor, an aliquot of PBMCs went through flow cytometry to measure the percentages of naive CD45RAhigh/CD27high T cells. The library came from 5' RACE. TCRdb shows the sequencer as Illumina HiSeq 2500. The second PCR ran for about 6 to 11 cycles and used a J-beta primer mix along with a sample-barcoded 5' primer. A template-switch 5' adaptor carrying 12 random nucleotides introduced a unique molecular identifier onto each TCR beta cDNA molecule. Each sample yielded at least 2.5 million CDR3-containing paired-end reads. All of the RNA was converted into first-strand cDNA using the Mint cDNA synthesis kit, with a TRBC-specific oligonucleotide serving as the primer. Following uracil-DNA glycosylase treatment, all cDNA underwent a first 18-cycle PCR with the universal primers M1SS and BC2_uni_R. In the authors' own workflow: For normalization, 1 million high-quality reads were randomly selected from each sample, with every read carrying a distinct molecular identifier. Reads sharing molecular identifiers were discarded rather than binned into consensus sequences. MiTCR, with a Q25 quality threshold and the strictest error-elimination algorithm, was used for CDR3 identification, clonotype clustering and error correction. A nonparametric unseen species model using Euler transformation provided a lower-bound estimate of total TCR beta diversity. The public sequencing data were trimmed at Q25 with fastp and processed into clonotypes with MiXCR by TCRdb, which kept only in-frame beta chains. Entries that share a CDR3 protein sequence are merged under the most common genes and DNA. For this entry, the V and J calls and clone size follow TCRdb and not the study's own pipeline. The sample yields 1.4 million to 1.5 million distinct CDR3 sequences; around 39% were counted once. The ten largest make up roughly 7.9% of the sample.

There are a few counts of this clonotype. The specificity of this receptor is unknown. There are no base qualities to consult, and no much larger clone falls within one base. Relative to germline, V is missing 6 bases and J is missing 4 bases, with 13 bases of the junction outside any gene match. The germline V gene sets CDR1 to SQVTM and CDR2 to ANQGSEA. The CDR3 numbers 16 residues from cysteine through phenylalanine. Only the CDR3 DNA stays, 48 bases, in frame from base 1. The sequence derives from a young woman in good health. Here the chain combines TRBV29-1 and TRBJ2-1, and 9 junctional nucleotides match TRBD2. The source material was blood. The CDR3 region reads CSVAPTSGSYYNEQFF. The DNA sequence follows: TGCAGCGTCGCGCCGACTAGCGGAAGCTATTACAATGAGCAGTTCTTC.